One T cell receptor (beta chain) is described in this entry. This clone's antigen is unknown. Per-base qualities were not stored, and no clone one base away is much larger. From its cysteine to its phenylalanine, the CDR3 spans 15 amino acids. Only the CDR3 portion is preserved as DNA: 45 bases, with reading frame beginning at the first base. From a lookup of the germline V gene (reference sequence), CDR1 and CDR2 are SEHNR and FQNEAQ. V has 5 bases trimmed and J has 0 bases trimmed; junction bases matching no gene number 6. The immunoSEQ Assay, a bias-controlled multiplex PCR, was used to amplify TCRbeta CDR3 regions from genomic DNA. In the original analysis: Nucleated cell counts per sample were estimated from amplification of reference gene primers within the assay. To quantify the absolute abundance of each unique TCRbeta CDR3 rearrangement, sequence reads were collapsed and filtered. For each sample, productive Simpson clonality was calculated as the square root of Simpson's diversity index over productive rearrangements. The immuneACCESS repertoire file appears here via TCRdb, limited to in-frame rearrangements. These files lack a portion of the clones; in checked studies, under half of the deficit traces to unresolved V genes, and the cause of the others is not known. The V and J calls and the clone size are those of that table, but D and trimming were determined from the DNA. Within this sample are about 240,000 clones, with more than 75% of them counted one time only. 0.9% to 1% of the sample comes from the top ten.

Another Seattle source contributed samples from volunteer blood donors who had recovered from COVID-19. The collaborating institutions used their own protocols to collect whole blood in K2EDTA tubes. For TCRbeta analysis, collaborators shipped samples as frozen whole blood, isolated PBMCs, or DNA extracted from either of those sample types. This record belongs to a study of blood T cell repertoires in COVID-19 (TCRdb year 2020). Study-wide context: Collaborator samples came from the United States, Italy and Spain and covered acute and convalescent phases of COVID-19. Sample metadata almost always included a de-identified subject ID, COVID-19 status, age in years and sex. Where available, HLA class I and class II types were obtained from metadata supplied by the sample provider rather than from assay-based typing. Subjects who had been exposed to COVID-19, were actively infected with it, or had recovered from it provided the deeply sampled blood TCRbeta repertoires that made up the dataset. Samples were obtained from the ongoing ImmuneRACE study (first 160 participants) and from over 1,000 subjects provided by 6 global collaborators. The material from the prospective study consisted of cDNA or gDNA derived from T cells, B-cell-depleted T cells, or PBMCs. A freely available public database, intended as a resource for researchers studying the immune response to SARS-CoV-2, is where the repertoires were released.

Results the study describes overall, beyond this receptor: How much clinical and demographic metadata was included differed by source and by participant, and the metadata was provided uncurated.

Recombination joined TRBV7-9 with TRBJ2-7, with 8 junctional bases fitting TRBD1. The sample consisted of peripheral blood. This TCR was sampled from a woman in her thirties or forties who had recovered from COVID-19. The CDR3 corresponds to CASSPRQGPSYEQYF. The DNA is TGTGCCAGCAGCCCCCGACAGGGGCCCTCCTACGAGCAGTACTTC.